This TCR beta chain derives from a study of blood T cell repertoires in COVID-19. Study background: PBMCs, B-cell-depleted T cells, or T cells were the source of the cDNA or gDNA that made up the material.

The CDR3 totals 14 residues. Germline assignment: CDR1 MDHEN and CDR2 SYDVKM. Trimming removed 4 bases at V and 7 bases at J, with 14 bases between. In the authors' methods: By means of reference gene primer amplification, nucleated cell counts were estimated. The table came from immunoSEQ multiplex PCR; TCRdb's copy has only in-frame clones and leaves some out. V and J calls and clone size are copied from that table; D and trimming were computed from the DNA. The sample lists roughly 180,000 clones, about four fifths occurring once. The J gene is TRBJ2-1, the V gene TRBV28; D not resolved. This TCR came from a woman aged 55-70 years with COVID-19, enrolled during active disease. Sequenced material: peripheral blood. CDR3 protein: CASSSPQFFNEQFF. In DNA form, the CDR3 reads TGTGCCAGCAGTTCGCCCCAGTTCTTTAATGAGCAGTTCTTC.